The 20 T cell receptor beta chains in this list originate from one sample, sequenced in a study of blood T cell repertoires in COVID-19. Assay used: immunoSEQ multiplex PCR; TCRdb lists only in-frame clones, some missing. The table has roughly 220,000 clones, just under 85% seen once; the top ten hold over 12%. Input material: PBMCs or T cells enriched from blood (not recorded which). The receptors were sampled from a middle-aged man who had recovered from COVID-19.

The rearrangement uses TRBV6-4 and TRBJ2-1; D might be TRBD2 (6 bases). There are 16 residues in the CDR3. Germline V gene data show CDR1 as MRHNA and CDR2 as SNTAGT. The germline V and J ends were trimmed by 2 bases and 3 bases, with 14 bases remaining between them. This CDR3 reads CASSDRRGVFYNEQFF. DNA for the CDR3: TGTGCCAGCAGTGACAGGAGGGGCGTCTTCTACAATGAGCAGTTCTTC.

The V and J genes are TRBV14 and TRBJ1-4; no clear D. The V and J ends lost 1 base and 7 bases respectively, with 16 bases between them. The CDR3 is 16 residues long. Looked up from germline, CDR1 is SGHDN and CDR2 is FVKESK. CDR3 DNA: TGTGCCAGCAGCCAAGTTTCCCCCGGCGGGCGTGAAAAACTGTTTTTT. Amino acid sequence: CASSQVSPGGREKLFF.

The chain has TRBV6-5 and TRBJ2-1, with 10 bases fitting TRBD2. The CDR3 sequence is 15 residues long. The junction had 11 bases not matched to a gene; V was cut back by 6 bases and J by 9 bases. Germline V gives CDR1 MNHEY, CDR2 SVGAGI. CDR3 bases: TGTGCCAGCAGGTGGGCTAGCGGGAGCTGGGGTGAGCAGTTCTTC. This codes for CASRWASGSWGEQFF.

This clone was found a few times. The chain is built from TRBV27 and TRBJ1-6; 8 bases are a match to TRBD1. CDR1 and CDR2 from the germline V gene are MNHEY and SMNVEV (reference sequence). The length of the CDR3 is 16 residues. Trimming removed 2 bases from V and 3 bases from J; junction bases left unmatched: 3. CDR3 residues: CASSLQGTGYNSPLHF. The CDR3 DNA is TGTGCCAGCAGTTTACAAGGGACAGGCTATAATTCACCCCTCCACTTT.

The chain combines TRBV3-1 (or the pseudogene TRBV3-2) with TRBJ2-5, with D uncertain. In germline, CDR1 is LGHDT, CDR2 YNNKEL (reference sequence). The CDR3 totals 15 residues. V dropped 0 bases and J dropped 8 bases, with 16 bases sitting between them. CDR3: CASSQDPLSGYTQYF. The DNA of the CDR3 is TGTGCCAGCAGCCAAGATCCGCTATCCGGGTATACCCAGTACTTC.

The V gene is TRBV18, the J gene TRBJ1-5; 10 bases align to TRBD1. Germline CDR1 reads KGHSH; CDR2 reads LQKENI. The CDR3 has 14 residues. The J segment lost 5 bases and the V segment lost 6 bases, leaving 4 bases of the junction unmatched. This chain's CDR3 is CASSQGTGDQPQHF. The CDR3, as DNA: TGTGCCAGCTCCCAGGGGACAGGGGATCAGCCCCAGCATTTT.

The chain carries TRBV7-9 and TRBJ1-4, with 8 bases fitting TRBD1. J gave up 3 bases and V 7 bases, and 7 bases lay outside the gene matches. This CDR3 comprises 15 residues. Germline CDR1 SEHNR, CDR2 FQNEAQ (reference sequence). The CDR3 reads CASTNQDRANEKLFF. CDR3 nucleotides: TGTGCCAGCACTAACCAGGACAGGGCTAATGAAAAACTGTTTTTT.

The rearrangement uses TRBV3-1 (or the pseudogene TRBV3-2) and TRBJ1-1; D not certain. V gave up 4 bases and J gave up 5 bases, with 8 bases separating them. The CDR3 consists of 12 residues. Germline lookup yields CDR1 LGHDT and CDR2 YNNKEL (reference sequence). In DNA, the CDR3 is TGTGCCAGCAGCCTAAGTAGAACTGAAGCTTTCTTT. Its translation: CASSLSRTEAFF.

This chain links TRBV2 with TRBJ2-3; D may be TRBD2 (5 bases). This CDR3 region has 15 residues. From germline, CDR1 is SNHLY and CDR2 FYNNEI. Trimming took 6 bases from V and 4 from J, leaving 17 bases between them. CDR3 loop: CASSPEEGDADTQYF. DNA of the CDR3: TGTGCCAGCAGCCCTGAAGAGGGAGACGCAGATACGCAGTATTTT.

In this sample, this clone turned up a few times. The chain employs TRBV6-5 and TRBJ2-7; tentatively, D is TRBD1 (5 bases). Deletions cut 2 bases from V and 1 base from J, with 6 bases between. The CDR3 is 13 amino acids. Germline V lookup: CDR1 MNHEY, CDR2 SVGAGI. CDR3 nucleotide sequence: TGTGCCAGCAGTTACCCAGGGTCCTACGAGCAGTACTTC. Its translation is CASSYPGSYEQYF.

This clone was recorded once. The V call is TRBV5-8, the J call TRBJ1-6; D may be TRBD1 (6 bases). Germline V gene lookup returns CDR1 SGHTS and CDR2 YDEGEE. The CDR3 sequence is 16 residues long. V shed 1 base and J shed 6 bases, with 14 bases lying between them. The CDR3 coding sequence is TGTGCCAGCAGCTTGCGGGGGGCCAGGCCTAATTCACCCCTCCACTTT. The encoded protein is CASSLRGARPNSPLHF. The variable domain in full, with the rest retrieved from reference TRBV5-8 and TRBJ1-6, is EAGVTQSPTHLIKTRGQQATLRCSPISGHTSVYWYQQALGLGLQFLLWYDEGEERNRGNFPPRFSGRQFPNYSSELNVNALELEDSALYLCASSLRGARPNSPLHFGNGTRLTVT.

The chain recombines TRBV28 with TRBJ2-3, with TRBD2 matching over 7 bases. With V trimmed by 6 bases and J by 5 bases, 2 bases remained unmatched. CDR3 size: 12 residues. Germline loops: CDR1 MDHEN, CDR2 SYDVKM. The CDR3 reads CASRRERDTQYF. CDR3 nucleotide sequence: TGTGCCAGCAGGCGGGAGAGAGATACGCAGTATTTT.

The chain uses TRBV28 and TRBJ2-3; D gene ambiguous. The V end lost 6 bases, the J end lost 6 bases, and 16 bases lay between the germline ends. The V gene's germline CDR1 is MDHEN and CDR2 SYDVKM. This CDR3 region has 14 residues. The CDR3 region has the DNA TGTGCCAGCAGCCTGTCGCCTCATCGGGATACGCAGTATTTT. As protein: CASSLSPHRDTQYF.

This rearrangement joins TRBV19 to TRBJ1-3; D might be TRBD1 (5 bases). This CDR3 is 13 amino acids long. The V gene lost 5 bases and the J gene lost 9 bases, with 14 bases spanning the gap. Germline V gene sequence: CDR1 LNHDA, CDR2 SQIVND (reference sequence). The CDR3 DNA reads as TGTGCCAGTAGTCCTGGCAGGGAAGGCACCATATATTTT. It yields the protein CASSPGREGTIYF.

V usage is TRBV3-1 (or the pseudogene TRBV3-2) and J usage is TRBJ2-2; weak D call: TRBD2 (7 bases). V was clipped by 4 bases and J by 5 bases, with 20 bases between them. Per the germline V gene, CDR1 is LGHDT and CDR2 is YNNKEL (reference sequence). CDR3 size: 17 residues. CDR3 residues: CASSRFGGQGKTGELFF. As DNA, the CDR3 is TGTGCCAGCAGCCGGTTCGGGGGGCAGGGCAAGACCGGGGAGCTGTTTTTT.

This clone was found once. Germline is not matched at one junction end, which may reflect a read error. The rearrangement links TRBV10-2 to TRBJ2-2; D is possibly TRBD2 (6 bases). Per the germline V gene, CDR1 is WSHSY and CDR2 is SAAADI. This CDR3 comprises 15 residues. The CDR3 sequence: CASSEPHGGGTGAVF. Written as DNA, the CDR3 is TGCGCCAGCAGTGAACCCCATGGCGGCGGGACGGGAGCTGTTTTT.

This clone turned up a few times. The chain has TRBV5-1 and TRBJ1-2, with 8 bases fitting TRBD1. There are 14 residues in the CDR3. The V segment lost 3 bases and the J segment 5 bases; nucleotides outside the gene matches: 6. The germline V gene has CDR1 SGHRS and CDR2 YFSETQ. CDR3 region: CASSSGTGRYGYTF. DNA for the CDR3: TGCGCCAGCAGCTCGGGGACAGGACGATATGGCTACACCTTC.

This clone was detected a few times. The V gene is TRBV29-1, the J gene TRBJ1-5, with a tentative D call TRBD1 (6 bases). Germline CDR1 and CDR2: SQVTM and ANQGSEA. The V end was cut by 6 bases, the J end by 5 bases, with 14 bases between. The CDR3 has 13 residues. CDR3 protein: CSVQQGRDQPQHF. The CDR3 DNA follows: TGCAGCGTGCAACAGGGTAGGGATCAGCCCCAGCATTTT.

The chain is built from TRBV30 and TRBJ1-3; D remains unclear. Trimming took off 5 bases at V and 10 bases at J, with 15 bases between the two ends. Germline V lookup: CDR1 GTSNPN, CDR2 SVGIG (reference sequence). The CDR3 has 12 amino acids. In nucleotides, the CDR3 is TGTGCCTGGGCCCTAACCGGGATGACCATATATTTT. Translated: CAWALTGMTIYF.

Written as DNA, the CDR3 is TGTGCCACCGGACTCGGTACCTACGAGCAGTACTTC. Translating it yields CATGLGTYEQYF. This sequence joins TRBV28 and TRBJ2-7, with a tentative D call TRBD2 (5 bases). Trimming shortened V by 10 bases and J by 2 bases, and 12 bases separated the two germline ends. This CDR3 region has 12 residues. Per germline, CDR1 MDHEN and CDR2 SYDVKM.